Presented here are 21 T cell receptor beta chains from one specimen sequenced in a study of blood T cell repertoires in COVID-19. Sequencing used immunoSEQ multiplex PCR; TCRdb keeps in-frame clones, though not all of them. This sample carries 70,000 to 85,000 clones, roughly 84% of them seen once, and the ten largest clones take around 2.7%. The sequenced material came from peripheral blood. These receptors all come from a man in his 70s with active or convalescent COVID-19.

This chain's CDR3 is CASGSAGGPVGELFF. The CDR3 nucleotides read TGTGCCAGCGGCTCAGCGGGAGGGCCGGTTGGGGAGCTGTTTTTT. This chain uses TRBV2 with TRBJ2-2; 10 positions agree with TRBD2. This CDR3 region has 15 residues. With 8 bases clipped from V and 8 bases from J, the junction kept 11 bases outside the gene matches. Germline V gene data show CDR1 as SNHLY and CDR2 as FYNNEI.

This sequence joins TRBV30 and TRBJ2-3, with 12 nucleotides matching TRBD1. Per the germline V gene, CDR1 is GTSNPN and CDR2 is SVGIG (reference sequence). V gave up 3 bases and J gave up 6 bases; unmatched junction bases: 7. The CDR3 covers 15 residues. The CDR3 DNA reads TGTGCCTGGAGCACCGGGACAGGGGGCGGTGATACGCAGTATTTT. Translating it yields CAWSTGTGGGDTQYF. Full variable domain (missing parts from reference TRBV30 and TRBJ2-3): SQTIHQWPATLVQPVGSPLSLECTVEGTSNPNLYWYRQAAGRGLQLLFYSVGIGQISSEVPQNLSASRPQDRQFILSSKKLLLSDSGFYLCAWSTGTGGGDTQYFGPGTRLTVL.

The CDR3 is CASSLGPRDSPLHF. CDR3 sequence (DNA): TGTGCCAGCAGTCTGGGGCCTAGAGATTCACCCCTCCACTTT. The chain uses TRBV6-5 and TRBJ1-6; D may be TRBD1 (5 bases). CDR1 and CDR2 from the germline V gene are MNHEY and SVGAGI. This CDR3 spans 14 amino acids. The germline V and J ends were trimmed by 5 bases and 8 bases, with 13 bases remaining between them.

In this sample, this clone turned up once. V and J are TRBV6-5 and TRBJ1-5; D possibly corresponds to TRBD1 (6 bases). Germline V CDR1 and CDR2: MNHEY, SVGAGI. This CDR3 region has 14 residues. V gave up 6 bases and J gave up 3 bases, with 12 bases separating them. CDR3 DNA: TGTGCCAGCAGGGCACAGGGTTTCAATCAGCCCCAGCATTTT. Amino acid sequence: CASRAQGFNQPQHF.

The chain employs TRBV5-1 and TRBJ2-5; 9 bases line up with TRBD1. The germline CDR1 and CDR2 sequences are SGHRS and YFSETQ. The CDR3 contains 14 residues. The trim removed 4 bases at V and 5 bases at J, leaving 6 bases unmatched. CDR3 DNA: TGCGCCAGCAGCATCGGGACAGGGTGGGAGACCCAGTACTTC. It is translated as CASSIGTGWETQYF. Variable domain in full (rest from reference TRBV5-1 and TRBJ2-5): KAGVTQTPRYLIKTRGQQVTLSCSPISGHRSVSWYQQTPGQGLQFLFEYFSETQRNKGNFPGRFSGRQFSNSRSEMNVSTLELGDSALYLCASSIGTGWETQYFGPGTRLLVL.

The count of this clone is one. The chain carries TRBV7-3 and TRBJ2-2, with TRBD2 identical over 9 bases. The CDR3 is 15 amino acids. Germline V gene data show CDR1 as SGHTA and CDR2 as FQGTGA. After removal of 5 bases from V and 6 bases from J, the junction contained 7 bases not matched to a gene. The CDR3 reads CASSQGIAGAGELFF. CDR3 coding DNA: TGTGCCAGCAGCCAGGGGATAGCGGGAGCCGGGGAGCTGTTTTTT.

V is TRBV2 and J is TRBJ2-3, with 15 bases identical to TRBD2. V shed 7 bases and J 1 base; nucleotides not matched to a gene: 21. CDR1 is SNHLY and CDR2 is FYNNEI in the germline V gene. The CDR3 totals 22 residues. The CDR3 sequence is CASKPRTSGRGTLGSGTDTQYF. The CDR3 DNA reads as TGTGCCAGCAAACCCCGGACTAGCGGGAGGGGTACGTTAGGCTCGGGCACAGATACGCAGTATTTT.

This chain joins TRBV7-2 and TRBJ2-3; 11 bases are a match to TRBD2. This CDR3 has 16 amino acids. V was clipped by 0 bases and J by 6 bases; unmatched bases: 5. The germline CDR1 and CDR2 sequences are SGHTA and FQGNSA. CDR3 sequence: CASSLARLAGSDTQYF. The CDR3 nucleotides are TGTGCCAGCAGCTTAGCCCGACTAGCGGGATCGGATACGCAGTATTTT.

The chain joins TRBV23-1 to TRBJ1-6, with TRBD1 matching 8 bases. TRBV23-1 counts as an open reading frame of uncertain function. The CDR3 sequence is 16 residues long. Trimming at V came to 0 bases and at J to 7 bases, leaving 5 bases not matched to a gene. The CDR3 is CASSQSGAGGNSPLHF. For the CDR3, the DNA is TGCGCCAGCAGTCAATCAGGTGCAGGGGGCAATTCACCCCTCCACTTT.

A single count supports this clone. The genes are TRBV5-8 and TRBJ2-3; a weak D match, TRBD2 (6 bases). Germline CDR1 SGHTS, CDR2 YDEGEE. CDR3 length: 15 amino acids. Trimming removed 1 base from V and 0 bases from J, with 9 bases in between. The CDR3 region is CASSLPGASTDTQYF. The CDR3 DNA reads TGTGCCAGCAGCTTGCCGGGAGCTAGCACAGATACGCAGTATTTT.

As regards this clone: One end of the junction fails to match germline, which may point to a read error. Other DNA sequences in the same sample also yield this CDR3. In DNA, the CDR3 is TGTGCCAGTAGCTTAATTGGACAGGGTGATACGCAGTATTTT. Its translation: CASSLIGQGDTQYF. V is TRBV11-2 and J is TRBJ2-3; 8 positions match TRBD1. The CDR3 length is 14 residues. Germline V gene lookup returns CDR1 SGHAT and CDR2 FQNNGV.

Concerning this clone itself: The same CDR3 is also encoded by other DNA sequences in this sample. This chain links TRBV9 with TRBJ2-4; 8 nucleotides align to TRBD1. The CDR3 has 14 amino acids. The V gene end was trimmed by 4 bases and the J gene end by 4 bases; junction bases not matched to a gene: 4. The V gene's germline CDR1 is SGDLS and CDR2 YYNGEE. CDR3 region: CASSPRTGKNIQYF. CDR3 DNA: TGTGCCAGCAGCCCGAGGACAGGGAAAAACATTCAGTACTTC.

The chain combines TRBV7-3 with TRBJ2-3, with D uncertain. Trimming removed 0 bases at V and 2 bases at J, with 9 bases between. Germline-derived CDR1 and CDR2 are SGHTA and FQGTGA. CDR3 size: 15 residues. DNA for the CDR3: TGTGCCAGCAGCTTAACGCCCTACGCCACAGATACGCAGTATTTT. As protein: CASSLTPYATDTQYF.

The chain employs TRBV7-2 and TRBJ1-3, with 7 nucleotides matching TRBD1. This CDR3 is 16 amino acids long. Germline trimming cut 4 bases from V and 0 bases from J; bases unmatched to any gene: 6. Germline V CDR1 and CDR2: SGHTA, FQGNSA. The CDR3 spells CASSSGGLVSGNTIYF. The CDR3 DNA follows: TGTGCCAGCAGCTCAGGGGGGTTAGTCTCTGGAAACACCATATATTTT.

The chain links TRBV9 to TRBJ2-1, with a possible D match to TRBD2 (6 bases). The CDR3 totals 15 residues. The germline V and J ends were trimmed by 0 bases and 6 bases, with 13 bases remaining between them. Germline CDR1 is SGDLS and CDR2 is YYNGEE. The CDR3 DNA sequence: TGTGCCAGCAGCGTAGCAACGGGACTGGTCAATGAGCAGTTCTTC. Amino acid sequence: CASSVATGLVNEQFF.

In its sample, this clone was seen a few times. This chain uses TRBV28 with TRBJ1-5, with 10 nucleotides matching TRBD1. CDR3 length: 17 amino acids. CDR1 and CDR2 from the germline V gene are MDHEN and SYDVKM. Trimming cost V 4 bases and J 3 bases; bases outside gene matches: 9. CDR3 loop: CASSSTGQGSFNQPQHF. The CDR3 DNA reads TGTGCCAGCAGTTCTACGGGACAGGGGTCCTTCAATCAGCCCCAGCATTTT.

For the CDR3, the DNA is TGTGCCAGCAGCCCTCTCTATCAAACCGGGAAACCTCTGAACACTGAAGCTTTCTTT. As protein: CASSPLYQTGKPLNTEAFF. This chain connects TRBV6-2 or TRBV6-3 to TRBJ1-1; D unresolved. The V end was cut by 6 bases, the J end by 0 bases, with 26 bases between. Per germline, CDR1 MNHEY and CDR2 SVGEGT. This CDR3 is 19 amino acids long.

The count of this clone is one. The J gene is TRBJ1-5, the V gene TRBV12-3 or TRBV12-4; D is undetermined. The CDR3 loop spans 13 amino acids. V lost 3 bases, J lost 6 bases, and 9 bases lay in between. As DNA, the CDR3 is TGTGCCAGCAGTTTGAATTGGGCTCAGCCCCAGCATTTT. This translates into CASSLNWAQPQHF.

This sequence joins TRBV19 and TRBJ1-1, with 7 bases lining up with TRBD1. Germline V gives CDR1 LNHDA, CDR2 SQIVND (reference sequence). The junction had 8 bases not matched to a gene; V was cut back by 4 bases and J by 3 bases. This CDR3 is built from 15 residues. The CDR3: CASSTGQVLHTEAFF. The DNA of the CDR3 is TGTGCCAGTAGTACAGGACAGGTTTTACACACTGAAGCTTTCTTT.

CDR3 sequence reads: CASGGTSGSNQFF. CDR3 in DNA: TGTGCCAGTGGCGGGACTAGCGGATCGAACCAGTTCTTC. This rearrangement joins TRBV19 to TRBJ2-1, with 11 bases that match TRBD2. After removal of 8 bases from V and 13 bases from J, the junction contained 10 bases not matched to a gene. In germline, CDR1 is LNHDA, CDR2 SQIVND (reference sequence). This CDR3 contains 13 residues.

This chain joins TRBV19 and TRBJ1-5, with 7 bases identical to TRBD1. The CDR3 contains 15 residues. Germline CDR1 reads LNHDA; CDR2 reads SQIVND (reference sequence). With V trimmed by 4 bases and J by 1 base, 4 bases remained unmatched. The CDR3 is CASSTTGMSNQPQHF. The CDR3 nucleotides are TGTGCCAGTAGTACGACAGGGATGAGCAATCAGCCCCAGCATTTT.